The clone carrying this T cell receptor beta chain occurred once. The data stem from a study of blood T cell repertoires in COVID-19. About the research overall: Samples of COVID-19 (acute and convalescent) were obtained from the United States, Italy and Spain. Sample material is recorded as cDNA or gDNA derived from T cells, B-cell-depleted T cells, or PBMCs.

The CDR3 totals 18 residues. V was pared by 3 bases and J by 2 bases, with 10 bases of the junction left unmatched. Germline CDR1 and CDR2: MNHEY and SVGEGT. Seattle's cohort entered during active infection and was followed longitudinally. In the source study's methods: It was from reference gene primer amplification that nucleated cell counts were estimated. Only in-frame clones appear in the TCRdb table, and some are missing; sequencing was by immunoSEQ multiplex PCR. The V and J calls and clone size were taken over from that table, and D and trimming were inferred from the DNA. The sample yields roughly 380,000 clones, approximately 90% seen once.

This chain connects TRBV6-2 or TRBV6-3 to TRBJ2-3, with 11 bases matching TRBD2. The clonotype comes from a woman aged 60 to 75 with COVID-19, enrolled during active disease. The sample was peripheral blood. CDR3 coding DNA: TGTGCCAGCAGTTATGCTCCGGGACTAGCGGCTAACACAGATACGCAGTATTTT. It specifies CASSYAPGLAANTDTQYF.